These T cell receptor beta chains were read from a single sample in a study of OX40 agonist ivuxolimab in advanced cancers. The data were produced by immunoSEQ multiplex PCR, yet TCRdb's version contains in-frame clones alone and is incomplete. The sample lists tens of thousands of clones, roughly 89% seen once, with around 1.6% in the top ten. The material sequenced was CD4+ or CD8+ T cells sorted from blood, taken in a trial of the OX40 agonist ivuxolimab. The source is an adult with an advanced solid tumor such as melanoma, head and neck, liver or kidney cancer. Both conserved end residues are trimmed from each CDR3. Expanded clones get a size class; other rows say once, few or many, or leave the size out.

TRBJ2-7	14	NA	TRBV9	ASSVEGTSGAYEQY
TRBJ2-3	14	NA	TRBV11-2	ASSLDRGASTDTQY
TRBJ2-5	14	NA	TRBV7-2	ASSLARQGPGETQY
TRBJ1-2	12	NA	TRBV5-4	ASSLVGQGDGYT
TRBJ2-7	10	NA	TRBV29-1	SAGTGNYEQY
TRBJ1-1	12	NA	TRBV11-1	ASSTGQGNTEAF
TRBJ1-1	11	NA	TRBV19	ASTRTANTEAF
TRBJ1-5	13	NA	TRBV5-6	ASSLGAAGSQPQH
TRBJ2-1	14	once	TRBV7-9	ASSLGGRGHVGEQF
TRBJ2-3	10	NA	TRBV7-3	ASSDSTDTQY
TRBJ2-3	13	NA	TRBV5-5	ASSWPTELTDTQY
TRBJ2-1	14	NA	TRBV5-1	ASSPGGGSSYNEQF
TRBJ2-3	13	NA	TRBV7-3	ASSSPGLASDTQY
TRBJ1-2	14	NA	TRBV15	ATSRDANRGGYGYT
TRBJ2-2	13	NA	TRBV5-4	ASSLQGRGFGELF
TRBJ2-7	15	NA	TRBV7-2	ASSLVGGLAGAYEQY
TRBJ2-5	14	once	TRBV2	ASSESPSPSVGTQY
TRBJ2-7	14	NA	TRBV2	ASSSQGVAGAYEQY
TRBJ2-3	15	NA	TRBV19	ASSIGYWGSATDTQY
TRBJ2-2	16	few	TRBV4-1	ASSQEIPIMTNTGELF
TRBJ2-1	14	NA	TRBV6-5	ASSYLLPGSYNEQF
TRBJ2-7	14	NA	TRBV7-7	ASSSKPVALGDEQY
TRBJ2-2	14	NA	TRBV6-5	ASSYFLGGRTGELF
TRBJ2-5	14	NA	TRBV10-1	ASSESGDRIGQTQY
TRBJ1-3	10	NA	TRBV12-5	ASGFGPNTIY
TRBJ2-5	14	NA	TRBV5-4	ASSLGSSGRGETQY
TRBJ1-5	14	NA	TRBV5-5	ASSLNGRGGSEPQH
TRBJ2-2	13	once	TRBV2	ASSELGGDTGELF
TRBJ1-1	12	NA	TRBV14	ASSQFGGFTEAF
TRBJ2-4	13	NA	TRBV2	ASSGTSGIRNIQY
TRBJ2-1	14	NA	TRBV6-5	ASSYSSSGGAGEQF
TRBJ2-5	13	NA	TRBV5-1	ASSLGTFGAETQY
TRBJ2-5	15	once	TRBV18	ASSPPQGTGVRETQY
TRBJ2-3	14	NA	TRBV19	ASSINLGDLMGAQY
TRBJ2-4	11	NA	TRBV7-9	ASSSTDKNIQY
TRBJ2-2	13	NA	TRBV18	ASSPRALGPGELF
TRBJ1-2	11	once	TRBV7-2	ASSPRDTYGYT
TRBJ1-4	13	NA	TRBV19	ASSTQGTTNEKLF
TRBJ2-5	13	NA	TRBV5-1	ASSPGVQGQETQY
TRBJ2-3	9	NA	TRBV5-1	ARDPTDTQY
TRBJ2-5	16	NA	TRBV5-1	ASSLGIDAQVVQETQY
TRBJ1-1	11	NA	TRBV11-2	ASSPGGQRLAF
TRBJ2-7	13	NA	TRBV7-2	ASSLGLAELYEQY
TRBJ2-6	17	NA	TRBV18	ASSPGTSGRRTGANVLT
TRBJ1-4	13	NA	TRBV2	ASSEGFGANEKLF
TRBJ1-5	13	NA	TRBV7-2	ASSWGTGVNQPQH
TRBJ2-7	10	NA	TRBV11-2	ASSLAAYEQY
TRBJ2-7	14	NA	TRBV11-3	ASSSVTSGPSYEQY
TRBJ2-3	13	NA	TRBV27	ASSLFGREADTQY
TRBJ1-1	12	NA	TRBV18	ASSPPVVNTEAF
TRBJ1-2	17	NA	TRBV5-6	ASSLEGPGEGIPNYGYT
TRBJ2-3	13	NA	TRBV5-6	ASSFRGATTDTQY
TRBJ2-1	16	NA	TRBV9	ASSATLSGGRSYNEQF
TRBJ2-3	10	once	TRBV5-6	ASSLALDTQY
TRBJ2-2	12	NA	TRBV29-1	SVETSENTGELF
TRBJ2-2	14	NA	TRBV12-1	ASSFATTVNTGELF
TRBJ2-2	17	NA	TRBV7-8	ASSLFGLAGGPRAGELF
TRBJ2-7	16	NA	TRBV6-1	ASSEYQTGTSGRYEQY
TRBJ1-6	11	NA	TRBV2	ASSGAENSPLH
TRBJ1-5	13	NA	TRBV19	ASSFGTGGVQPQH